This TCR beta chain comes out of a study of Ad26.COV2.S vaccination and SARS-CoV-2 variants. For the study at large: By the intramuscular route, Ad26.COV2.S was given once, or twice 56 days apart.

Germline V gives CDR1 LNHDA, CDR2 SQIVND (reference sequence). The CDR3 is made up of 14 amino acids. With V trimmed by 6 bases and J by 8 bases, 8 bases remained unmatched. Regarding treatment: approximately 18 received Ad26.COV2.S at low or high dose, single or two shots; about 5 received placebo; per-sample allocation not given. The samples were gathered on day 63 after the first injection of vaccine or placebo. An Ad26 vector expressing Wuhan-strain SARS-CoV-2 spike served as the vaccine. Repertoires were generated with immunoSEQ multiplex PCR, while TCRdb's copy carries only in-frame clones and drops some. Of some 480,000 clones in the sample, around 85% are singletons; the top ten hold about 13%.

Sequences were derived from peripheral blood, sampled in a trial of Ad26.COV2.S vaccine versus placebo. This sequence joins TRBV19 and TRBJ1-2; 11 nucleotides agree with TRBD1. The receptor was isolated from a person between 18 and 65 years old who received the Ad26.COV2.S COVID-19 vaccine or a placebo. CDR3 amino acids: CASRGQGERGGYTF. The CDR3 DNA sequence: TGTGCCAGTAGGGGACAGGGGGAGCGTGGGGGCTACACCTTC.